This TCR beta chain is from a study of a mutant IDH1 vaccine in newly diagnosed glioma. Using immunoSEQ multiplex PCR, the repertoire was profiled, and TCRdb retains in-frame clones only, with some absent. The repertoire consists of 50,000 to 65,000 clones, with around three quarters occurring once and the leading ten covering 1.5% to 2%. The time point denotes: baseline, week 1 (first vaccination visit). Described treatment: pre-vaccination baseline after standard-of-care therapy. V lost 4 bases, J lost 8 bases, and 10 bases stayed unmatched. In germline, CDR1 is MNHEY, CDR2 SVGAGI. The CDR3 spans 16 residues.

The receptor was derived from a woman aged 40 to 55 with glioma. The sequences come from PBMCs, collected from a glioma patient treated with radiotherapy, temozolomide or both. The chain couples TRBV6-5 to TRBJ2-1; 11 bases line up with TRBD2. The CDR3 DNA follows: TGTGCCAGCAGTTTACAGCTAGCGGGGGGAATTGATGAGCAGTTCTTC. It encodes CASSLQLAGGIDEQFF.